This TCR beta chain was retrieved from a study of T cells in localized non-small cell lung cancer. Germline lookup yields CDR1 LNHDA and CDR2 SQIVND (reference sequence). This CDR3 has 17 amino acids. V was trimmed by 3 bases and J by 0 bases, leaving 14 bases between them. Sequenced by immunoSEQ multiplex PCR; TCRdb stores in-frame clones only, minus some. The table shows about 79,000 clones, with around nine tenths occurring only once. The sample consisted of peripheral blood, taken before any cancer treatment. This sequence joins TRBV19 and TRBJ2-2; D not certain. The sequence derives from a woman aged 40-69 years with stage I squamous cell lung carcinoma. The CDR3 sequence: CASSIRVAPPNTGELFF. CDR3 coding DNA: TGTGCCAGTAGTATCCGAGTGGCCCCACCGAACACCGGGGAGCTGTTTTTT.